This TCR beta chain was recovered during a study of cytomegalovirus exposure and HLA in healthy donors. Study summary: Genotyping of roughly 400 donors showed that about 83% belonged to the Caucasian-associated ancestry cluster.

The CDR3 runs to 13 residues. Trimming took 3 bases from V and 4 from J, leaving 11 bases between them. In germline, CDR1 is SGHRS, CDR2 YFSETQ. To note about this clone: As yet, its antigen is unknown.

The study, taken as a whole, reports: Among the CMV-associated chains, a few were confirmed in vitro as specific for CMV antigens. A later analysis showed TCR association rates differing by HLA locus, peaking at DRB1 and lowest at HLA-C.

Primers for the PCR totalled 60 Vbeta and 13 Jbeta. Original analysis: Later work found around 85 million unique TCR beta chains, with approximately 12 million shared. The table came from immunoSEQ multiplex PCR; TCRdb's copy has only in-frame clones and leaves some out. V, J and clone size derive from that table, while D and trimming were established from the DNA sequence. The table shows around 140,000 clones, with roughly 79% occurring only once. The sequence was obtained from a woman between 55 and 75 years old in good health and CMV-seropositive. Input material: PBMCs. The V and J genes are TRBV5-1 and TRBJ2-7, with unresolved D. The chain's CDR3 is CASSYGPGYEQYF. The CDR3 DNA follows: TGCGCCAGCAGCTATGGTCCCGGTTACGAGCAGTACTTC.